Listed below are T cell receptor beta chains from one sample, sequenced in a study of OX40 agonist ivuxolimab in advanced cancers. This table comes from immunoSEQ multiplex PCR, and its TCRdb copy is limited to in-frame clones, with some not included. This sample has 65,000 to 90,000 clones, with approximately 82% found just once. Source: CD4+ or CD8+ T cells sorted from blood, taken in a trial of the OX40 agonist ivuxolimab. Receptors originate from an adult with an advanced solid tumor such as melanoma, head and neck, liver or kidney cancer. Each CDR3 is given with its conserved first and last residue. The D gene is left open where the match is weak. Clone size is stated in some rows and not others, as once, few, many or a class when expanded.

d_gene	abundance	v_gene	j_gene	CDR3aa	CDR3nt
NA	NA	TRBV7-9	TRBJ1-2	CASSLEWQGFNYGYTF	TGTGCCAGCAGCTTAGAGTGGCAGGGGTTTAACTATGGCTACACCTTC
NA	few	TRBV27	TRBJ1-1	CASSWAPGVATEAFF	TGTGCCAGCAGTTGGGCCCCCGGGGTGGCCACTGAAGCTTTCTTT
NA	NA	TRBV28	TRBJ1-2	CASSLSLYGYTF	TGTGCCAGCAGTCTTTCGCTATATGGCTACACCTTC
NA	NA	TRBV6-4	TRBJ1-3	CASSDRCVSSGNTIYF	TGTGCCAGCAGTGACCGTTGCGTCTCCTCTGGAAACACCATATATTTT
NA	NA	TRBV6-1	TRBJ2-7	CASSELSAGRRYF	TGTGCCAGCAGTGAATTGTCGGCGGGGCGTAGGTACTTC
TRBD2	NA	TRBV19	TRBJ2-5	CASSSTAWTSGETQYF	TGTGCCAGTTCTTCTACCGCCTGGACTAGCGGGGAGACCCAGTACTTC
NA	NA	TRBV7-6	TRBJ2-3	CASSLVGGDLSTDTQYF	TGTGCCAGCAGCTTAGTCGGGGGAGACCTTAGCACAGATACGCAGTATTTT
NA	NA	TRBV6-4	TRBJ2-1	CASSASLNNEQFF	TGTGCCAGCAGTGCTTCGCTGAACAATGAGCAGTTCTTC
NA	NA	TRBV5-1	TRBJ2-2	CASSSMGHTGELFF	TGCGCCAGCAGCTCCATGGGTCACACCGGGGAGCTGTTTTTT
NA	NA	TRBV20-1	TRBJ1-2	CSASFIDGYTF	TGCAGTGCTAGTTTTATCGATGGCTACACCTTC
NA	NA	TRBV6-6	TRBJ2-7	CASSYSGESSYEQYF	TGTGCCAGCAGTTACTCGGGGGAAAGCTCCTACGAGCAGTACTTC
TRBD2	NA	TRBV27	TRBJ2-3	CASSLRAGGRTDTQYF	TGTGCCAGCAGTTTACGAGCGGGGGGGCGAACAGATACGCAGTATTTT
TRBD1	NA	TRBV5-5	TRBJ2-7	CASSLGTGIYEQYF	TGTGCCAGCAGCTTAGGGACAGGGATCTACGAGCAGTACTTC
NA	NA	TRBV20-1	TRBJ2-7	CSAGQYYEQYF	TGCAGTGCTGGTCAGTACTACGAGCAGTACTTC
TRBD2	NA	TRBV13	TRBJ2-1	CASSFPGLAGPNNEQFF	TGTGCCAGCAGCTTCCCCGGACTAGCGGGCCCCAACAATGAGCAGTTCTTC
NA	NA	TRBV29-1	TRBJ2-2	CSVQVLDTGELFF	TGCAGCGTACAGGTCTTGGACACCGGGGAGCTGTTTTTT
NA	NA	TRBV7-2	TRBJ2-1	CASSPSLSNEQFF	TGTGCCAGCAGCCCCTCCCTTTCCAATGAGCAGTTCTTC
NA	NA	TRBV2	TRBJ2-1	CASLEDRGPSQEQFF	TGTGCCAGTCTTGAGGATAGGGGCCCGTCCCAGGAGCAGTTCTTC
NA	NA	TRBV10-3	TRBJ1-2	CAISSAALYGYTF	TGTGCCATCAGTTCGGCAGCACTATATGGCTACACCTTC
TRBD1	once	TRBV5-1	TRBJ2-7	CASSADRGREQYF	TGCGCCAGCAGCGCGGACAGGGGGCGCGAGCAGTACTTC
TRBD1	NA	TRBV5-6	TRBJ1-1	CASSHGDRDGWTEAFF	TGTGCCAGCAGCCACGGGGACAGGGACGGTTGGACTGAAGCTTTCTTT
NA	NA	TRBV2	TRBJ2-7	CASTRRDTGYEQYF	TGTGCCAGCACCCGGAGGGACACAGGCTACGAGCAGTACTTC
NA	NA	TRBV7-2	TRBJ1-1	CASSLKQGTEAFF	TGTGCCAGCAGCTTAAAACAGGGCACTGAAGCTTTCTTT
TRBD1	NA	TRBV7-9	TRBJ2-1	CASSFVGQNNEQFF	TGTGCCAGCAGCTTCGTGGGACAGAACAATGAGCAGTTCTTC
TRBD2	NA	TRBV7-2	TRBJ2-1	CASGLAGGYEQFF	TGTGCCAGCGGACTAGCGGGGGGGTATGAGCAGTTCTTC
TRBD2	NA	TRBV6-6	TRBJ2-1	CASSYQSGSNEQFF	TGTGCCAGCAGTTACCAAAGCGGGAGCAATGAGCAGTTCTTC
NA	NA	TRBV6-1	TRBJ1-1	CASSQQGMNTEAFF	TGTGCCAGCAGTCAACAGGGTATGAACACTGAAGCTTTCTTT
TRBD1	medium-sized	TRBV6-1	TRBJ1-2	CASIDGQGGVYGYTF	TGTGCCAGCATCGATGGACAGGGTGGGGTCTATGGCTACACCTTC
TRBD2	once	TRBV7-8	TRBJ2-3	CASSLHLTSGRGQYF	TGTGCCAGCAGCTTACACCTTACTAGCGGCCGGGGGCAGTATTTT
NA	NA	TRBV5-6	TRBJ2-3	CASSSAEGDTQYF	TGTGCCAGCAGCTCCGCGGAGGGAGATACGCAGTATTTT
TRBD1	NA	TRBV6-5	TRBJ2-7	CASSYPGQGFYEQYF	TGTGCCAGCAGTTACCCGGGACAGGGGTTTTACGAGCAGTACTTC